A selection of T cell receptor beta chains follows, all from one sample in a study of T cell changes during pregnancy in multiple sclerosis. Profiled with immunoSEQ multiplex PCR; TCRdb holds only in-frame clones, not every one. This repertoire shows under 55,000 clones, roughly 93% found once; its top ten account for around 1.5%. The material sequenced was PBMCs (not recorded whether the cells were cultured). These receptors were obtained from a female donor with multiple sclerosis, enrolled in a pregnancy study. Both conserved end residues are part of each CDR3. For some rows the clone size is stated as once, few or many, or as a class when expanded; others skip it.

-	TRBV28	TRBJ2-7	CASSSLEQYF
-	TRBV6-4	TRBJ2-2	CASSATGGSTGELFF
-	TRBV5-1	TRBJ2-3	CASSLEREGTDTQYF
-	TRBV6-5	TRBJ2-5	CASSYAGQGRETQYF
-	TRBV7-2	TRBJ2-2	CASSLAGGANTGELFF
-	TRBV21-1	TRBJ1-5	CASSNRHSNQPQHF
few	TRBV5-6	TRBJ2-1	CASSYYNEQFF
-	TRBV11-2	TRBJ2-5	CASSSLAGAKETQYF
-	TRBV30	TRBJ2-7	CAWSQEGGFSEQYF
-	TRBV7-9	TRBJ2-5	CASSLDRGSGAQETQYF
-	TRBV5-6	TRBJ2-3	CASSFVRRPSTDTQYF
-	TRBV6-5	TRBJ2-5	CASSRDRETQYF
-	TRBV27	TRBJ1-4	CASSSTRRGLATNEKLFF
few	TRBV7-9	TRBJ2-5	CASSFLTGLQETQYF
-	TRBV6-4	TRBJ2-3	CASSELGTSGTDTQYF
-	TRBV5-5	TRBJ2-2	CASSREHPGELFF
-	TRBV5-4	TRBJ1-4	CASTHTRDGNEKLFF
-	TRBV7-3	TRBJ2-3	CASSLRGSDTQYF
-	TRBV19	TRBJ2-5	CASRLAGLGETQYF
-	TRBV11-2	TRBJ2-7	CASSSTDSYEQYF
-	TRBV12-5	TRBJ2-3	CASGPHTDTQYF
-	TRBV25-1	TRBJ2-1	CASSEYGGRTAYNEQFF
once	TRBV18	TRBJ2-3	CASSLSIIAGSTDTQYF
-	TRBV18	TRBJ1-1	CASSPRGGTEAFF
-	TRBV21-1	TRBJ2-2	CASSKPGRLNTGELFF
once	TRBV5-5	TRBJ2-1	CASSLVGSGVAGGEQFF
-	TRBV9	TRBJ2-5	CASSYDGTQETQYF
-	TRBV27	TRBJ2-3	CASSSNGDTDTQYF
-	TRBV10-3	TRBJ2-7	CAISDTAYEQYF
-	TRBV15	TRBJ1-1	CATSPSWGGGTEAFF
-	TRBV5-1	TRBJ1-2	CATRGDSVDGYTF
few	TRBV6-5	TRBJ2-2	CASSGQGDGELFF
once	TRBV7-3	TRBJ2-7	CASRPGTSDSYEQYF
-	TRBV7-2	TRBJ2-3	CASTDQAGGTDTQYF
few	TRBV4-3	TRBJ2-2	CASSPRRSGDPTGELFF
-	TRBV11-2	TRBJ1-2	CASSFPGAIGGYTF
-	TRBV5-1	TRBJ2-5	CASSLEETQYF
few	TRBV11-2	TRBJ2-5	CASSLEPGPHIIGYYRIQYF
-	TRBV7-9	TRBJ2-3	CASSFGKDTQYF
-	TRBV30	TRBJ2-7	CAWKERLAGLRTYEQYF
-	TRBV29-1	TRBJ2-7	CSVAVTSSYEQYF
-	TRBV19	TRBJ2-5	CASSKPTFGSAKETQYF
-	TRBV10-2	TRBJ1-5	CASGQFSNQPQHF
-	TRBV11-2	TRBJ2-7	CASSPPQALPSYEQYF
-	TRBV2	TRBJ1-3	CASSWTGGNTIYF
-	TRBV5-1	TRBJ2-7	CASSFYTGVSYEQYF
-	TRBV4-1	TRBJ2-1	CASSQDVGGVRSYNEQFF
-	TRBV21-1	TRBJ2-1	CASTPGLASNEQFF
once	TRBV7-3	TRBJ2-1	CASSPRGGSSYNEQFF
-	TRBV5-1	TRBJ2-3	CASSLVGSSTDTQYF
-	TRBV4-3	TRBJ1-4	CASSQDFEGPGHEKLFF
once	TRBV5-4	TRBJ2-7	CASSQYGGPYEQYF